Listed below are T cell receptor beta chains from one sample, sequenced in a study of blood T cells in healthy people across ages. Each CDR3 protein gets one entry after TCRdb re-called the 5' RACE reads with MiXCR. This sample has nearly 800,000 distinct CDR3 sequences; around three fifths occur once, and the top ten carry 25% to 30%. Sequenced input: blood. These receptor sequences come from a middle-aged man in good health. Each CDR3 is given with its conserved first and last residue. Each record gives: D gene, J gene, clone size, V gene, CDR3 DNA, CDR3 protein. The D gene is left open where the match is weak. For some rows the clone size is stated as once, few or many, or as a class when expanded; others skip it.

>NA|TRBJ1-5|NA|TRBV5-1
TGCGCCAGCAGCTTATGGAGCAATCAGCCCCAGCATTTT
CASSLWSNQPQHF
>TRBD2|TRBJ2-1|NA|TRBV6-6
TGTGCCAGCAGTTACCCGCGGCTAGCGGGGGTTTACAATGAGCAGTTCTTC
CASSYPRLAGVYNEQFF
>NA|TRBJ2-3|few|TRBV27
TGTGCCAGCAGTCGTAGGGGTGGTGGGGGAGATACGCAGTATTTT
CASSRRGGGGDTQYF
>NA|TRBJ1-1|few|TRBV12-3/TRBV12-4
TGTGCCAGTTCGTTTGGGGTCCACACTGAAGCTTTCTTT
CASSFGVHTEAFF
>NA|TRBJ2-5|few|TRBV20-1
TGCAGTGCTAGAGAGTGGAGACCGGGAAGAGGGGAGACCCAGTACTTC
CSAREWRPGRGETQYF
>NA|TRBJ2-7|NA|TRBV12-3/TRBV12-4
TGTGCCAGCAGTTACCGACGGAGTTACGAGCAGTACTTC
CASSYRRSYEQYF
>TRBD1|TRBJ2-3|NA|TRBV20-1
TGCAGTGCTAGAGTTTGGGACAGGCAGTTACCCACAGATACGCAGTATTTT
CSARVWDRQLPTDTQYF
>NA|TRBJ2-7|NA|TRBV3-1
TGTGCCAGCAGCCAAGCACTCGTTTCTCCAGGCGAGCAGTACTTC
CASSQALVSPGEQYF
>NA|TRBJ1-6|NA|TRBV28
TGTGCCAGCAGTTTGAGGGGAACCTATAATTCACCCCTCCACTTT
CASSLRGTYNSPLHF
>NA|TRBJ2-4|NA|TRBV6-6
TGTGCCAGCAGCTACCCGGACGCAAACATTCAGTACTTC
CASSYPDANIQYF
>NA|TRBJ2-1|NA|TRBV2
TGTGCCAGCAGCCGGGACGAAGTCTACAATGAGCAGTTCTTC
CASSRDEVYNEQFF
>NA|TRBJ2-5|NA|TRBV5-5
TGTGCCAGCAGCATAACCACAGGGTTCCAAGAGACCCAGTACTTC
CASSITTGFQETQYF
>NA|TRBJ2-1|NA|TRBV28
TGTGCCAGCAGTTCCTCGAGAAGGTTGTCATCCTACAATGAGCAGTTCTTC
CASSSSRRLSSYNEQFF
>NA|TRBJ2-1|NA|TRBV5-1
TGCGCCAGCAGCCCCCATCGGGATGAGCAGTTCTTC
CASSPHRDEQFF
>NA|TRBJ2-5|NA|TRBV3-1
TGTGCCAGCAGCCAACCCGAAGGGGGTTGGGAGACCCAGTACTTC
CASSQPEGGWETQYF
>NA|TRBJ1-5|NA|TRBV29-1
TGCAGCGTTGTATGGAAGGTCGGAGATAATCAGCCCCAGCATTTT
CSVVWKVGDNQPQHF
>NA|TRBJ2-1|NA|TRBV24-1
TGTGCCACCAGTGATTCCCCTCCCCAGGGTCTCTACAATGAGCAGTTCTTC
CATSDSPPQGLYNEQFF
>NA|TRBJ2-2|NA|TRBV4-2
TGTGCCAGCAGCCAAGGGTCTGCACTCAGCGTGTCCGGGGAGCTGTTTTTT
CASSQGSALSVSGELFF
>NA|TRBJ2-5|NA|TRBV2
TGTGCCAGCATTCCTGGCCAAGAGACCCAGTACTTC
CASIPGQETQYF
>NA|TRBJ1-6|NA|TRBV20-1
TGCAGTGCAGTACAACGGGGAGCGGGTTTTAATTCACCCCTCCACTTT
CSAVQRGAGFNSPLHF
>NA|TRBJ1-6|NA|TRBV4-2
TGTGCCAGCAGCCAAGATATAACAGGGTATAATTCACCCCTCCACTTT
CASSQDITGYNSPLHF
>NA|TRBJ1-2|NA|TRBV12-3/TRBV12-4
TGTGCCAGCAGGCCTGGAATTCAGGGGTATGGCTACACCTTC
CASRPGIQGYGYTF